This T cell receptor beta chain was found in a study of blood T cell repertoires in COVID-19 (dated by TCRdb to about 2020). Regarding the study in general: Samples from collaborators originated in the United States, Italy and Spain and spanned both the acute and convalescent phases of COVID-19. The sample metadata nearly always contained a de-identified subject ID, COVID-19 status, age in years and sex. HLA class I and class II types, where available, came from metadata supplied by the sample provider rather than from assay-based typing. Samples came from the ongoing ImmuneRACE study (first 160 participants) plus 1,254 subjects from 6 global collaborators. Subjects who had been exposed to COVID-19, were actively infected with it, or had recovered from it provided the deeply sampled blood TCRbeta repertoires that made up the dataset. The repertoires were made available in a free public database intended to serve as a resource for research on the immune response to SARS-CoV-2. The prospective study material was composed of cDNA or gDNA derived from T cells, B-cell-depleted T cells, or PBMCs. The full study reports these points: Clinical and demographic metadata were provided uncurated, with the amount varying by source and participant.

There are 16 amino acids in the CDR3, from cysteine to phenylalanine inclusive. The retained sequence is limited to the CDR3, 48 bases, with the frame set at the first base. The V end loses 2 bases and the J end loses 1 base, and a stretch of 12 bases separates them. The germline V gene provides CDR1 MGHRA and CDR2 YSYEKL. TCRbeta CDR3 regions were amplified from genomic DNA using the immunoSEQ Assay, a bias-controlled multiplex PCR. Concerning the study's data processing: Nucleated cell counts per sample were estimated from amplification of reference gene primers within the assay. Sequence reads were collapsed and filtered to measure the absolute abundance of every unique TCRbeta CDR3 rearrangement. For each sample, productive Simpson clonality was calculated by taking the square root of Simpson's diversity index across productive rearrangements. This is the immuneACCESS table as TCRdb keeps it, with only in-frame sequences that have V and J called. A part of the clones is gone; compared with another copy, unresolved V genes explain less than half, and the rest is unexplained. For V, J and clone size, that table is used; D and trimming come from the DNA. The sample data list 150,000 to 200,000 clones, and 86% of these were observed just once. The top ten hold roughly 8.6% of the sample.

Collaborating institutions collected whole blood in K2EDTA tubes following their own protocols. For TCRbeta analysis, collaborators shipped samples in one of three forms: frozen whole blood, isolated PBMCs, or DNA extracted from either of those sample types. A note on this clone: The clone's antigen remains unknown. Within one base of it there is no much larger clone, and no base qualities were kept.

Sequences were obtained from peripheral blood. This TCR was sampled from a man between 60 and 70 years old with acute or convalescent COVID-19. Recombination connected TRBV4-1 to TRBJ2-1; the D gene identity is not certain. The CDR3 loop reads CASSQLVTGSYNEQFF. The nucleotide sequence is TGCGCCAGCAGCCAATTGGTGACGGGTTCCTACAATGAGCAGTTCTTC.